Below are 8 T cell receptor beta chains sequenced from a single sample in a study of spatial heterogeneity in lung cancer. TCRdb reprocessed the 5' RACE reads with MiXCR, giving one entry per CDR3 protein. The sample lists about 17,000 distinct CDR3 sequences, more than 5% seen once, with 5.5% to 8% in the top ten. Study outcomes and limitations: Within tumors, counts of expanded alpha and beta TCRs tracked tumor mutation counts.

Indicated time point: sample taken at primary tumor resection. No antigen has been identified for these receptors. Sequencing used lung tumor tissue, obtained at surgery. These TCRs come from a male donor with early-stage non-small cell lung cancer.

This clonotype was found many times. This beta chain slipped into a library made for alpha chains as a stray read, so its size is not meaningful. The chain employs TRBV4-3 and TRBJ2-3, with a possible D match to TRBD2 (5 bases). V dropped 5 bases and J dropped 1 base, with 13 bases sitting between them. The length of the CDR3 is 15 residues. In germline, CDR1 is LGHNA, CDR2 YSLEER. The CDR3 sequence: CASSKVSGGTDTQYF. The DNA for the CDR3 is TGCGCCAGCAGCAAAGTGTCCGGGGGCACAGATACGCAGTATTTT.

Comment on this clonotype: Because this beta chain is a stray read in a library intended to capture alpha chains, its abundance should not be given much weight. The chain employs TRBV24-1 and TRBJ1-4; D unresolved. This CDR3 contains 14 residues. In germline, CDR1 is KGHDR, CDR2 SFDVKD. V shed 2 bases and J shed 14 bases, with 17 bases lying between them. CDR3 amino acids: CATSDSLTGKRLFF. Written as DNA, the CDR3 is TGTGCCACCAGTGATTCGCTGACCGGGAAGAGGCTGTTTTTT.

As for this clonotype: The size of this beta chain means little, since it is a stray read in a library made for alpha chains. The CDR3 loop is CASSSGLRNTGELFF. The CDR3 coding sequence is TGTGCCAGCAGTTCGGGACTAAGAAACACCGGGGAGCTGTTTTTT. The chain joins TRBV6-5 to TRBJ2-2; 7 nucleotides align to TRBD2. This CDR3 has 15 amino acids. The trim removed 4 bases at V and 2 bases at J, leaving 4 bases unmatched. Germline V gives CDR1 MNHEY, CDR2 SVGAGI.

The table lists this clonotype with many counts. A library prepared for alpha chains yielded this beta chain as an off-target read; its size is of little meaning. This chain connects TRBV10-1 to TRBJ2-3, with TRBD2 matching 9 bases. This CDR3 region has 16 residues. CDR1 and CDR2 (germline): WNHNN, SYGVQD (reference sequence). The trim removed 0 bases at V and 4 bases at J, leaving 5 bases unmatched. DNA of the CDR3: TGCGCCAGCAGTGAGTCGAAGGGCGGGAGGGCAGATACGCAGTATTTT. Its translation: CASSESKGGRADTQYF.

This clonotype rates as medium-sized. For a library built for alpha chains, this beta chain is a stray read; little rests on its size. The J gene is TRBJ2-3, the V gene TRBV10-3, with 7 bases identical to TRBD1. The CDR3 has 15 residues. CDR1 ENHRY and CDR2 SYGVKD come from the germline V gene. Trimming at V came to 6 bases and at J to 4 bases, leaving 10 bases not matched to a gene. Here the CDR3 DNA reads TGTGCCATCAGCCGGGACAGCTTTCGCGCAGATACGCAGTATTTT. Translated: CAISRDSFRADTQYF.

Comments on this clonotype: This beta chain appears as a stray read in a library generated for alpha chains; its size is not informative. The rearrangement uses TRBV2 and TRBJ2-3; 16 bases line up with TRBD2. The V and J ends lost 3 bases and 5 bases, in that order; junction bases with no gene match: 5. The germline CDR1 and CDR2 sequences are SNHLY and FYNNEI. CDR3 length equals 17 residues. CDR3 in amino acids: CASSDGTSGGAIDTQYF. The CDR3 DNA follows: TGTGCCAGCAGTGACGGGACTAGCGGGGGGGCGATAGATACGCAGTATTTT.

By share, this clonotype counts as medium-sized (0.01 to 0.1%). Being off target in a library aimed at alpha chains, this beta chain has a size of little meaning. This chain links TRBV7-6 with TRBJ2-1; D may be TRBD2 (5 bases). The CDR3 covers 13 residues. Trimming removed 5 bases at V and 11 bases at J, with 16 bases between. Germline V gene lookup returns CDR1 SGHVS and CDR2 FNYEAQ. The CDR3 protein is CASSPAEGSQQFF. CDR3 DNA sequence: TGTGCCAGCAGCCCTGCTGAAGGGAGCCAGCAGTTCTTC.

This clonotype is large within its sample. Found in a library prepared for alpha chains, this beta chain is an off-target read, and its abundance has little meaning. The chain employs TRBV20-1 and TRBJ2-7; 12 nucleotides agree with TRBD2. This CDR3 comprises 17 residues. V shed 2 bases and J 3 bases; nucleotides not matched to a gene: 11. The germline V gene has CDR1 DFQATT and CDR2 SNEGSKA (reference sequence). CDR3 region: CSARTVTSGGYRYEQYF. DNA for the CDR3: TGCAGTGCTAGAACTGTGACTAGCGGGGGTTATCGCTACGAGCAGTACTTC.